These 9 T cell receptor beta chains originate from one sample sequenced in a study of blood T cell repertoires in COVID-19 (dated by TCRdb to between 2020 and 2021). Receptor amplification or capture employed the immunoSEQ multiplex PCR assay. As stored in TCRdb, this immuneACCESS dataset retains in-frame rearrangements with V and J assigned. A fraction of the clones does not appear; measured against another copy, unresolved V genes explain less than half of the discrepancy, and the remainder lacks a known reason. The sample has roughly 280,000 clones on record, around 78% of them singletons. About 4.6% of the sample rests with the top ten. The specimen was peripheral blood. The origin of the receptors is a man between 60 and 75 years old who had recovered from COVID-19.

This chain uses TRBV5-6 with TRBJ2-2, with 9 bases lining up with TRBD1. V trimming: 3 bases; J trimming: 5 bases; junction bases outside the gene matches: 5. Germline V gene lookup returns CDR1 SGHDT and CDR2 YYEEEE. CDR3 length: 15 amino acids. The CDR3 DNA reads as TGTGCCAGCAGCTGGGGACAGGGCGGAACCGGGGAGCTGTTTTTT. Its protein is CASSWGQGGTGELFF.

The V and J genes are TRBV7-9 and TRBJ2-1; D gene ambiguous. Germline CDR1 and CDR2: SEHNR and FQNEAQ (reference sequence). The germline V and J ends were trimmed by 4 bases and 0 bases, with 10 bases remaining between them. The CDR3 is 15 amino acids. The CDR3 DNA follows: TGTGCCAGCAGCTCCCCAGGTGGCTCCTACAATGAGCAGTTCTTC. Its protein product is CASSSPGGSYNEQFF.

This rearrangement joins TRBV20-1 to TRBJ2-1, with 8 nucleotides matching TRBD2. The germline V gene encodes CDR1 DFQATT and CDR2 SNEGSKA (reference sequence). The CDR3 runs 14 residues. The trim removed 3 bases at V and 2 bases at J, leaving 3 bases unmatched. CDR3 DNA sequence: TGCAGTGCTAGTTTGGGACTAGCCTACAATGAGCAGTTCTTC. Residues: CSASLGLAYNEQFF.

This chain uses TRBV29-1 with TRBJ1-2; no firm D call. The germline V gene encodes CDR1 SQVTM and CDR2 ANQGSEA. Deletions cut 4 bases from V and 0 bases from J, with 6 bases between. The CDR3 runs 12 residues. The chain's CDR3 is CSVVSTNYGYTF. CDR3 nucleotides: TGCAGCGTTGTTAGCACTAACTATGGCTACACCTTC.

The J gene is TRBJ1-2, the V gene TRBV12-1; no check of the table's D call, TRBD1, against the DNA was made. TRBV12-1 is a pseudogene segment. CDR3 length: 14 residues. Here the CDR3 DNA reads TGTGCCAGCAGCCCGCGACAGGGGGCCTATGGCTACACCTTC. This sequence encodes CASSPRQGAYGYTF.

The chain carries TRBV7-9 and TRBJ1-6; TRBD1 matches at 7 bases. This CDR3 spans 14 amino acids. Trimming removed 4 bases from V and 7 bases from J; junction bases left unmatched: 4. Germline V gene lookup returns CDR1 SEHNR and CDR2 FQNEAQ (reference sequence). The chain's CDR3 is CASSSGTVNSPLHF. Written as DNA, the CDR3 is TGTGCCAGCAGCTCCGGGACAGTGAATTCACCCCTCCACTTT.

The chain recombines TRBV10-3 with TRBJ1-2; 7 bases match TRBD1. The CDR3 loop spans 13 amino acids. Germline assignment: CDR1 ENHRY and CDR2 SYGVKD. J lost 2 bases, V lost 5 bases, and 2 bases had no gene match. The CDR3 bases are TGTGCCATCAGTCAACAGGGGAACTATGGCTACACCTTC. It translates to CAISQQGNYGYTF.

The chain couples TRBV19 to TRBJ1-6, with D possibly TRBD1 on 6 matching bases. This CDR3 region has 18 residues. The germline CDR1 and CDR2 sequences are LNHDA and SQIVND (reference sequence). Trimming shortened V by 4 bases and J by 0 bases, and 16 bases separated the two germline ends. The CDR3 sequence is CASSTTGIRSSYNSPLHF. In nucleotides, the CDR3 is TGTGCCAGTAGTACGACAGGAATTAGGAGCTCCTATAATTCACCCCTCCACTTT. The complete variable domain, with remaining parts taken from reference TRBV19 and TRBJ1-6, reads DGGITQSPKYLFRKEGQNVTLSCEQNLNHDAMYWYRQDPGQGLRLIYYSQIVNDFQKGDIAEGYSVSREKKESFPLTVTSAQKNPTAFYLCASSTTGIRSSYNSPLHFGNGTRLTVT.

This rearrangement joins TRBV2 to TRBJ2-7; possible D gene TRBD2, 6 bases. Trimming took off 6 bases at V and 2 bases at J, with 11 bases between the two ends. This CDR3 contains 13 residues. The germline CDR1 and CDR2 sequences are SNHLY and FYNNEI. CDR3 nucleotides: TGTGCCAGCAGGGGGCGGGGAACCTACGAGCAGTACTTC. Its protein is CASRGRGTYEQYF. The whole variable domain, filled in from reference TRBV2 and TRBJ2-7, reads EPEVTQTPSHQVTQMGQEVILRCVPISNHLYFYWYRQILGQKVEFLVSFYNNEISEKSEIFDDQFSVERPDGSNFTLKIRSTKLEDSAMYFCASRGRGTYEQYFGPGTRLTVT.